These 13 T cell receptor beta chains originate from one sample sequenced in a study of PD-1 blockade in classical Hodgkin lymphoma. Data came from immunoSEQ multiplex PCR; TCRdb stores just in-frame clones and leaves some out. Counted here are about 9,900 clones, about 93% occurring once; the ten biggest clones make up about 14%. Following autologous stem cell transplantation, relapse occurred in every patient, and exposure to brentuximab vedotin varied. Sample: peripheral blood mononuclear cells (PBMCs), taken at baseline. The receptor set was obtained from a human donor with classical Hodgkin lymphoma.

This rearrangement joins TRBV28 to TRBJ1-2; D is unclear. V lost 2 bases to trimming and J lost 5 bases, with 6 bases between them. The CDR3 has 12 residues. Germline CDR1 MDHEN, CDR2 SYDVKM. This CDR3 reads CASSLPDYGYTF. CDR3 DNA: TGTGCCAGCAGTTTACCTGATTATGGCTACACCTTC.

CDR3 nucleotide sequence: TGTGCCAGCAGCTCCCAAAATCAGCCCCAGCATTTT. Translation gives CASSSQNQPQHF. The chain employs TRBV5-6 and TRBJ1-5, with D unclear. CDR1 and CDR2 (germline): SGHDT, YYEEEE. V lost 3 bases to trimming and J lost 4 bases, with 5 bases between them. CDR3 size: 12 residues.

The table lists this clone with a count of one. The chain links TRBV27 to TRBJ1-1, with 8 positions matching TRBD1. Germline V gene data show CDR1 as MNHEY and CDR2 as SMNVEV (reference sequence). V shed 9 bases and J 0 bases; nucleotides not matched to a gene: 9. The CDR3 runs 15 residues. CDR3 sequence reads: CASFPDRGMNTEAFF. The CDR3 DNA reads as TGTGCCAGTTTTCCTGACAGGGGAATGAACACTGAAGCTTTCTTT.

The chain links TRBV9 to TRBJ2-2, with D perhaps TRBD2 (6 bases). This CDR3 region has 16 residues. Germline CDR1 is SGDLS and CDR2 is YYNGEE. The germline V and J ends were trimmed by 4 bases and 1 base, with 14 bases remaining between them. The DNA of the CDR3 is TGTGCCAGCAGCTTAAAAGCGGGCCTGAACACCGGGGAGCTGTTTTTT. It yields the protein CASSLKAGLNTGELFF.

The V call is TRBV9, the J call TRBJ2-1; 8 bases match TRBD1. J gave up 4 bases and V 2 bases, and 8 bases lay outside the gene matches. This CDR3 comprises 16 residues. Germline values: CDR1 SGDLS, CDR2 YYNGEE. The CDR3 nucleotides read TGTGCCAGCAGCGTTACTCTGACAGGGGAGTACAATGAGCAGTTCTTC. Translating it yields CASSVTLTGEYNEQFF.

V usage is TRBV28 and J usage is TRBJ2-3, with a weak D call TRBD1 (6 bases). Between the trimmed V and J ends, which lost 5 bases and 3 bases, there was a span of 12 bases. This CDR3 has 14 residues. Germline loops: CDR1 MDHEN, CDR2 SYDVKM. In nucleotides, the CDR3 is TGTGCCAGCAGTCCCTCCCAGGGGACAGATACGCAGTATTTT. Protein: CASSPSQGTDTQYF.

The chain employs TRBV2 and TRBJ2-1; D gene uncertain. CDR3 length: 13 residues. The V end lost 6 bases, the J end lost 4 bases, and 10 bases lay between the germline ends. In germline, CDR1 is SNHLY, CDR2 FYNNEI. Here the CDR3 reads CASSFAPYNEQFF. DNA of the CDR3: TGTGCCAGCAGCTTTGCCCCTTACAATGAGCAGTTCTTC.

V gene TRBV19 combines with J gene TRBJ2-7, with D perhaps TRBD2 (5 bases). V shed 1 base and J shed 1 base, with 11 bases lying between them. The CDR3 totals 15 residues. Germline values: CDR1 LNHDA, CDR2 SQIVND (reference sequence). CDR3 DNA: TGTGCCAGTAGTATAGGGCGGGCCAGTTCCTACGAGCAGTACTTC. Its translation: CASSIGRASSYEQYF.

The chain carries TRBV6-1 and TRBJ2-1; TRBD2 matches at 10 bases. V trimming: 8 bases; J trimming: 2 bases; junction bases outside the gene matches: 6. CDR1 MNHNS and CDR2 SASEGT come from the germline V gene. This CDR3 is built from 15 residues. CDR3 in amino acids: CASGRTSGAYNEQFF. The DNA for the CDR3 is TGTGCCAGCGGGAGGACTAGCGGAGCCTACAATGAGCAGTTCTTC.

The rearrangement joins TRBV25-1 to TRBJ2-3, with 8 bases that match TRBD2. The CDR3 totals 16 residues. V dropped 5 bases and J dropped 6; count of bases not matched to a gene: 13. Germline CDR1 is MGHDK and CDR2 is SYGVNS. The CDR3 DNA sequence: TGTGCCAGCAGTCTGCTCGGGGGGGAGTTGACGGATACGCAGTATTTT. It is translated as CASSLLGGELTDTQYF.

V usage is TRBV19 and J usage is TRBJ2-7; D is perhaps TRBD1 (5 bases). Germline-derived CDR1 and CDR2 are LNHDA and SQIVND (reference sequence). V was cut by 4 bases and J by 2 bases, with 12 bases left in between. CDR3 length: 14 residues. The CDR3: CASSTQGAAYEQYF. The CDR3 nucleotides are TGTGCCAGTAGTACCCAGGGCGCTGCCTACGAGCAGTACTTC. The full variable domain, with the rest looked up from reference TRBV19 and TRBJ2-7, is DGGITQSPKYLFRKEGQNVTLSCEQNLNHDAMYWYRQDPGQGLRLIYYSQIVNDFQKGDIAEGYSVSREKKESFPLTVTSAQKNPTAFYLCASSTQGAAYEQYFGPGTRLTVT.

CDR3 nucleotides: TGCGCCAGCAGCTCCGGGACAGGGGGCCAAGAGCAGTACTTC. This codes for CASSSGTGGQEQYF. The V call is TRBV5-1, the J call TRBJ2-7; 12 bases align to TRBD1. Germline CDR1 and CDR2: SGHRS and YFSETQ. Trimming at V came to 3 bases and at J to 7 bases, leaving 5 bases not matched to a gene. There are 14 residues in the CDR3.

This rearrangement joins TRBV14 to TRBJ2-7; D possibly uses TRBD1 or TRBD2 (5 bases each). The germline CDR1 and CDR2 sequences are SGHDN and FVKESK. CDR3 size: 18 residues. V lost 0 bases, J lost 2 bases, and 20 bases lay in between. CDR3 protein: CASSQDPLAGSNAYEQYF. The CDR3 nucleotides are TGTGCCAGCAGCCAAGATCCCCTAGCAGGGAGCAACGCCTACGAGCAGTACTTC. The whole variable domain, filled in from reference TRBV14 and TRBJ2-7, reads EAGVTQFPSHSVIEKGQTVTLRCDPISGHDNLYWYRRVMGKEIKFLLHFVKESKQDESGMPNNRFLAERTGGTYSTLKVQPAELEDSGVYFCASSQDPLAGSNAYEQYFGPGTRLTVT.